This T cell receptor beta chain stems from a study of blood T cell repertoires in COVID-19. V gave up 5 bases and J gave up 5 bases, with 12 bases separating them. The V gene's germline CDR1 is SGHVS and CDR2 FQNEAQ. The CDR3 runs to 13 residues. Data came from immunoSEQ multiplex PCR; TCRdb stores just in-frame clones and leaves some out. In the table there are about 320,000 clones, over 80% of which are singletons. The rearrangement uses TRBV7-8 and TRBJ2-5, with a tentative D call TRBD2 (6 bases). The receptor was derived from a woman aged 18-29 years who had recovered from COVID-19. The material sequenced was PBMCs or T cells enriched from blood (not recorded which). The CDR3 spells CASSRTSRETQYF. The CDR3 nucleotides read TGTGCCAGCAGCCGAACTAGCAGGGAGACCCAGTACTTC.